This T cell receptor (beta chain) originates from a study of blood T cell repertoires in COVID-19. The CDR3 has 15 amino acids. In the original analysis: How many nucleated cells were present was estimated from reference gene primer amplification. Generated by immunoSEQ multiplex PCR, the TCRdb table keeps only in-frame clones and is missing some. D and trimming come from the DNA, and the V and J calls and clone size come from that table. Of some 150,000 clones in the sample, 79% are singletons; the top ten hold under 10%. The sequence came from a man aged 45 to 65 with active or convalescent COVID-19. The sequenced material came from peripheral blood. The chain carries TRBV21-1 and TRBJ1-4. TRBV21-1 is a recognized pseudogene. This chain's CDR3 is CASSKDGGGDEKLFF. CDR3 DNA sequence: TGTGCCAGCAGCAAAGACGGCGGGGGAGATGAAAAACTGTTTTTT.